The rows below give T cell receptor beta chains drawn from one sample of a study of blood T cells in healthy people across ages. TCRdb used MiXCR to reprocess the 5' RACE reads, holding one entry per CDR3 protein. The table lists about 730,000 distinct CDR3 sequences, approximately 43% of them singletons. Sequenced: blood. These TCRs come from a woman in her sixties in good health. CDR3s include the opening cysteine and the closing phenylalanine or tryptophan. The D gene is left open where the match is weak. Not every row has a clone size; where given, it reads once, few, many or a size class.

v_call: TRBV10-3
d_call: -
j_call: TRBJ2-3
clone_size: few
cdr3_length: 15
cdr3_aa: CAISATGGGADTQYF
cdr3_nt: TGTGCCATCAGCGCCACGGGGGGCGGGGCAGATACGCAGTATTTT

v_call: TRBV18
d_call: TRBD2
j_call: TRBJ2-1
clone_size: few
cdr3_length: 16
cdr3_aa: CASSPGGASSYNEQFF
cdr3_nt: TGTGCCAGCTCACCGGGAGGGGCGAGCTCCTACAATGAGCAGTTCTTC

v_call: TRBV15
d_call: TRBD2
j_call: TRBJ2-3
clone_size: -
cdr3_length: 11
cdr3_aa: CATSRGTSEYF
cdr3_nt: TGTGCCACCAGTAGGGGGACTAGCGAGTATTTT

v_call: TRBV7-9
d_call: -
j_call: TRBJ2-1
clone_size: -
cdr3_length: 18
cdr3_aa: CASSLRSTRSPRLNEQFF
cdr3_nt: TGTGCCAGCAGCTTAAGATCGACTAGATCTCCTAGGTTGAATGAGCAGTTCTTC

v_call: TRBV5-1
d_call: -
j_call: TRBJ2-7
clone_size: many
cdr3_length: 12
cdr3_aa: CASSLEGHEQYF
cdr3_nt: TGCGCCAGCAGCTTGGAGGGCCACGAGCAGTACTTC

v_call: TRBV5-1
d_call: -
j_call: TRBJ1-4
clone_size: -
cdr3_length: 18
cdr3_aa: CASSWTGLPPGSNEKLFF
cdr3_nt: TGCGCCAGCAGCTGGACGGGGCTCCCCCCAGGGAGTAATGAAAAACTGTTTTTT

v_call: TRBV20-1
d_call: -
j_call: TRBJ1-2
clone_size: few
cdr3_length: 15
cdr3_aa: CSARDLGRPNYGYTF
cdr3_nt: TGCAGTGCTAGAGATCTTGGCAGACCAAACTATGGCTACACCTTC

v_call: TRBV20-1
d_call: -
j_call: TRBJ2-1
clone_size: -
cdr3_length: 16
cdr3_aa: CSARPPQRAPFDEQFF
cdr3_nt: TGCAGTGCCCGCCCCCCCCAGCGGGCTCCGTTCGATGAGCAGTTCTTC

v_call: TRBV29-1
d_call: TRBD2
j_call: TRBJ2-3
clone_size: -
cdr3_length: 14
cdr3_aa: CSVEDPWGGDTQYF
cdr3_nt: TGCAGCGTTGAAGATCCCTGGGGGGGAGATACGCAGTATTTT

v_call: TRBV5-1
d_call: TRBD1
j_call: TRBJ1-1
clone_size: -
cdr3_length: 16
cdr3_aa: CASSLAYRGMNTEAFF
cdr3_nt: TGCGCCAGCAGCTTGGCCTACAGGGGTATGAACACTGAAGCTTTCTTT

v_call: TRBV29-1
d_call: -
j_call: TRBJ1-2
clone_size: -
cdr3_length: 12
cdr3_aa: CSVEFSGAGYTF
cdr3_nt: TGCAGCGTTGAATTTTCAGGGGCCGGCTACACCTTC

v_call: TRBV5-1
d_call: TRBD2
j_call: TRBJ2-1
clone_size: few
cdr3_length: 13
cdr3_aa: CASTGGDAAEQFF
cdr3_nt: TGCGCCAGCACGGGGGGTGACGCGGCTGAGCAGTTCTTC

v_call: TRBV6-5
d_call: -
j_call: TRBJ2-1
clone_size: few
cdr3_length: 13
cdr3_aa: CASSFTYGNEQFF
cdr3_nt: TGTGCCAGCAGTTTCACCTACGGCAATGAGCAGTTCTTC

v_call: TRBV12-3/TRBV12-4
d_call: -
j_call: TRBJ1-2
clone_size: few
cdr3_length: 16
cdr3_aa: CASSLTDAGPNYGYTF
cdr3_nt: TGTGCCAGCAGTTTAACGGATGCAGGGCCTAACTATGGCTACACCTTC

v_call: TRBV10-3
d_call: -
j_call: TRBJ2-3
clone_size: few
cdr3_length: 15
cdr3_aa: CAISESNGSTGTQYF
cdr3_nt: TGTGCCATCAGTGAGTCAAACGGTAGCACAGGTACGCAGTATTTT

v_call: TRBV29-1
d_call: -
j_call: TRBJ1-2
clone_size: -
cdr3_length: 13
cdr3_aa: CSVEGSGRRGYTF
cdr3_nt: TGCAGCGTTGAAGGATCAGGGAGACGTGGCTACACCTTC

v_call: TRBV25-1
d_call: TRBD1
j_call: TRBJ1-1
clone_size: -
cdr3_length: 15
cdr3_aa: CASGRDRGFGTEAFF
cdr3_nt: TGTGCCAGCGGCCGGGACAGGGGTTTCGGAACTGAAGCTTTCTTT

v_call: TRBV5-1
d_call: TRBD1
j_call: TRBJ2-7
clone_size: -
cdr3_length: 14
cdr3_aa: CASSLGTGYNEQYF
cdr3_nt: TGCGCCAGCAGCTTGGGGACAGGCTACAATGAGCAGTACTTC

v_call: TRBV3-1
d_call: -
j_call: TRBJ2-5
clone_size: -
cdr3_length: 15
cdr3_aa: CASSLKRGGLETQYF
cdr3_nt: TGTGCCAGCAGCCTTAAGAGGGGGGGGCTAGAGACCCAGTACTTC

v_call: TRBV12-5
d_call: TRBD1
j_call: TRBJ2-5
clone_size: -
cdr3_length: 15
cdr3_aa: CASVRTGAPGETQYF
cdr3_nt: TGTGCTAGTGTCCGGACAGGGGCCCCGGGGGAGACCCAGTACTTC

v_call: TRBV9
d_call: TRBD2
j_call: TRBJ2-2
clone_size: -
cdr3_length: 15
cdr3_aa: CASSGSGTNTGELFF
cdr3_nt: TGTGCCAGCAGCGGTAGCGGGACTAACACCGGGGAGCTGTTTTTT

v_call: TRBV29-1
d_call: -
j_call: TRBJ2-5
clone_size: many
cdr3_length: 11
cdr3_aa: CSVAVGGPQYF
cdr3_nt: TGCAGCGTTGCCGTAGGAGGGCCCCAGTACTTC

v_call: TRBV6-6
d_call: -
j_call: TRBJ1-6
clone_size: -
cdr3_length: 15
cdr3_aa: CASTRTGGTNSPLHF
cdr3_nt: TGTGCCAGCACCAGAACGGGGGGAACCAATTCACCCCTCCACTTT

v_call: TRBV2
d_call: -
j_call: TRBJ2-1
clone_size: -
cdr3_length: 13
cdr3_aa: CASRQGPDYEQFF
cdr3_nt: TGTGCCAGCCGGCAGGGACCCGACTACGAGCAGTTCTTC

v_call: TRBV7-2
d_call: TRBD1
j_call: TRBJ2-1
clone_size: few
cdr3_length: 16
cdr3_aa: CASSLTGTGVHNEQFF
cdr3_nt: TGTGCCAGCAGCTTGACTGGGACAGGGGTTCACAATGAGCAGTTCTTC

v_call: TRBV13
d_call: -
j_call: TRBJ2-1
clone_size: -
cdr3_length: 11
cdr3_aa: CASSSGETQFF
cdr3_nt: TGTGCCAGCAGCTCAGGAGAGACCCAGTTCTTC

v_call: TRBV5-1
d_call: -
j_call: TRBJ1-2
clone_size: -
cdr3_length: 13
cdr3_aa: CASTPSGGDGYTF
cdr3_nt: TGCGCCAGCACGCCTTCGGGCGGTGACGGCTACACCTTC

v_call: TRBV20-1
d_call: -
j_call: TRBJ2-5
clone_size: -
cdr3_length: 15
cdr3_aa: CSAPLRTTRQETQYF
cdr3_nt: TGCAGTGCTCCACTTAGGACAACCAGGCAAGAGACCCAGTACTTC

v_call: TRBV6-5
d_call: -
j_call: TRBJ2-5
clone_size: -
cdr3_length: 14
cdr3_aa: CASRPTSEGMAQYF
cdr3_nt: TGTGCCAGCAGACCCACTAGTGAGGGGATGGCCCAGTACTTC

v_call: TRBV10-3
d_call: -
j_call: TRBJ2-3
clone_size: -
cdr3_length: 16
cdr3_aa: CTTRGAGSPGTDTQYF
cdr3_nt: TGTACCACCCGGGGCGCGGGAAGTCCTGGCACAGATACGCAGTATTTT